The clone carrying this TCR beta chain was seen ten or more times. Time point specified: persistent/refractory GD, antithyroid drugs over 5 years with positive TRAb. From PBMCs, RNA was extracted and then used to make the TCR library. The germline V gene has CDR1 SGHAT and CDR2 FQNNGV. The CDR3 has 14 amino acids. V was shortened by 0 bases and J by 4 bases, with 10 bases between the two germline ends. The data were obtained in a study of regulatory T cells in long-lasting Graves disease. The TCR beta library used iRepertoire HTBI primers with Arm-PCR amplification of CDR3. TCRdb re-analysed the multiplex PCR reads in MiXCR, keeping a single row per CDR3 protein. Among 360,000 or so distinct CDR3 sequences listed, roughly 20% were seen once.

This TCR derives from a woman aged 40-49 years with Graves disease. This sample comprised peripheral blood mononuclear cells (PBMCs), obtained when the disease was refractory, from a patient treated with antithyroid drugs. The genes are TRBV11-2 and TRBJ2-7; tentative D call: TRBD2 (5 bases). CDR3 loop: CASSLDVSGYEQYF. DNA of the CDR3: TGTGCCAGCAGCTTAGACGTTTCGGGGTACGAGCAGTACTTC.